This T cell receptor (beta chain) was observed in a study of identifying expanded T cells in peripheral blood. Collection occurred without any documented infections or immune events in donors. Data came from immunoSEQ multiplex PCR; TCRdb stores just in-frame clones and leaves some out. Here the sample spans about 82,000 clones, around 90% being singletons. CDR3 length: 13 residues. V was pared by 4 bases and J by 5 bases, with 4 bases of the junction left unmatched. Germline CDR1 SGHRS, CDR2 YFSETQ. The sequenced sample was blood. The clonotype originates from a person aged 18 to 75 in good health. The gene calls are TRBV5-1 and TRBJ1-1; 8 nucleotides align to TRBD1. CDR3 amino acids: CASSTTGETEAFF. The CDR3 DNA reads TGCGCCAGCAGCACGACAGGGGAGACTGAAGCTTTCTTT.